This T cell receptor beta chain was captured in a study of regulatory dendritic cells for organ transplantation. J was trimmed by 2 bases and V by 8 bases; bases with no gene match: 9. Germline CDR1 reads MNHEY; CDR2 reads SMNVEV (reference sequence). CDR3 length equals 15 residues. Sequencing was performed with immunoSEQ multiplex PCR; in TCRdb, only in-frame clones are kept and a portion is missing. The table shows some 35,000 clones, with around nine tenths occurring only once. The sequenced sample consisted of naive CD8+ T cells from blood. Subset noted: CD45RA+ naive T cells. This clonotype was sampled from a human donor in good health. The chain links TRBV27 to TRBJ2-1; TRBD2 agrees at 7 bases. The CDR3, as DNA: TGTGCCAGCGGGCCCCCAGCGGGAACCTACAATGAGCAGTTCTTC. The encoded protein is CASGPPAGTYNEQFF.